This is a list of T cell receptor beta chains from one sample in a study of T cells in Graves' hyperthyroidism and ophthalmopathy. Each CDR3 protein is one row after TCRdb ran MiXCR on the multiplex PCR reads. The sample yields hundreds of thousands of distinct CDR3 sequences, around 14% seen once. Sequenced input: blood. These TCRs come from a woman aged 25-40 years with Graves' hyperthyroidism that later progressed to Graves' ophthalmopathy. Both conserved end residues are trimmed from each CDR3. D genes are given only for firm matches. Size values are once, few and many counts, or a class for expanded clones, and some rows have none.

few TRBD1 TRBV11-3 ASTKEDRGQTPNEQF
many . TRBV29-1 SVVEDLEQY
many . TRBV2 ASRGEWNTEAF
. TRBD1 TRBV6-2/TRBV6-3 ASSSMLPGQVFATNEKLF
many . TRBV20-1 SASQGTEAF
many TRBD2 TRBV2 ASNTWDYTAEQF
many TRBD1 TRBV28 ASSLGTGAGYT
few TRBD2 TRBV5-1 ASSGGLAGVETQY
many . TRBV11-3 ASSSLDPKQTDTQY
few TRBD2 TRBV6-5 ASSYSLAGAYEQY
many . TRBV12-3/TRBV12-4 ASSLIEQF
. TRBD2 TRBV19 ASSVGLAGGRNIQY
few . TRBV30 ARTVHRSLEQY
many . TRBV27 ASSFSISGEKLF
many TRBD1 TRBV28 ASTMTGRNTEAF
few TRBD2 TRBV7-9 ASSLSREQETQY